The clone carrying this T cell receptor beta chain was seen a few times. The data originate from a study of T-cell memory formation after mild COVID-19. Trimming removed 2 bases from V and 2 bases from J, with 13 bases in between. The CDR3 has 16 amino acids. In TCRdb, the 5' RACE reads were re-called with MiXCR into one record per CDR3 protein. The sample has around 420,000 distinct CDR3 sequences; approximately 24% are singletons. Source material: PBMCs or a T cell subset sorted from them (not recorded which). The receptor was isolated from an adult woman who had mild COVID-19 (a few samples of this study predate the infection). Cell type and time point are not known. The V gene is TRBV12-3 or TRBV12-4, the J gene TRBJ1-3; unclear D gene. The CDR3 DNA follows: TGTGCCAGCAGTTTATTATTCAGCAGGACTGGAAACACCATATATTTT. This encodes CASSLLFSRTGNTIYF.